The entry that follows covers one T cell receptor beta chain sequence. The length of the CDR3 is 15 residues. Germline V gives CDR1 LGHDT, CDR2 YNNKEL (reference sequence). J lost 2 bases, V lost 3 bases, and 2 bases had no gene match. The RNA, roughly 0.45 to 1 ug, was put through reverse transcription using random hexamers. TCRdb itself ran the immunoSEQ multiplex PCR reads through MiXCR, one entry per CDR3 protein. The data show roughly 250,000 distinct CDR3 sequences, about 96% seen once. These data are taken from a study of CD8 T cells in Susac syndrome. The chain couples TRBV3-1 to TRBJ2-3; the match to TRBD2 covers 10 bases. The receptor was isolated from a human donor with Susac syndrome. The sample consisted of CD4+ T cells from PBMCs. CDR3 nucleotide sequence: TGTGCCAGCAGCCACCTAGCGGGAGCCACAGATACGCAGTATTTT. Translated: CASSHLAGATDTQYF.